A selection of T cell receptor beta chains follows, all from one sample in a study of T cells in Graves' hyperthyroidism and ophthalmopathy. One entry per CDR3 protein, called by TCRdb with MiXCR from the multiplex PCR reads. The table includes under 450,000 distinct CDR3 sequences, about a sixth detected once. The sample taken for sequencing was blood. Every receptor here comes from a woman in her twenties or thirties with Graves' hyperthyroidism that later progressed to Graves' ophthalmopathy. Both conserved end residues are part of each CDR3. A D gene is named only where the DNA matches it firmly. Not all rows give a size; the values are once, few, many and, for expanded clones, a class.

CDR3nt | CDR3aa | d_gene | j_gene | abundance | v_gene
TGTGCCAGCAGGAGCGGCCACGAGCAGTACTTC | CASRSGHEQYF | . | TRBJ2-7 | . | TRBV28
TGTGCCAGCAGGCGGGGGGGACAGCCCCAGCATTTT | CASRRGGQPQHF | . | TRBJ1-5 | many | TRBV2
TGTGCCACCAGTGACAGGGGGGACCGGGCGGCTTTCTTT | CATSDRGDRAAFF | TRBD1 | TRBJ1-1 | . | TRBV24-1
TGTGCCAGCAGTTCCCCGTTTTCAGGGGTCACTGAAGCTTTCTTT | CASSSPFSGVTEAFF | . | TRBJ1-1 | . | TRBV6-5
TGCAGTGCACGGACTTCTGTCGGCAGACTCTCCTACGAGCAGTACTTC | CSARTSVGRLSYEQYF | . | TRBJ2-7 | few | TRBV20-1
TGCAGTGCTAGTAGCCCGCAAACGTCATACAATGAGCAGTTCTTC | CSASSPQTSYNEQFF | . | TRBJ2-1 | many | TRBV20-1
TGTGCCAGTAGCACCTTCGGGGGGGCTAGAAACACTGAAGCTTTCTTT | CASSTFGGARNTEAFF | . | TRBJ1-1 | many | TRBV19
TGCAGTGCGGCCGGGGGAAGGGGAAACACCATATATTTT | CSAAGGRGNTIYF | . | TRBJ1-3 | many | TRBV20-1
TGTGCCAGCAGTTTCACCGGGGAGCTGTTTTTT | CASSFTGELFF | . | TRBJ2-2 | many | TRBV12-3/TRBV12-4
TGTGCCAGCAGTCGGGGCGGGGGGCGACGGTATGGCTACACCTTC | CASSRGGGRRYGYTF | . | TRBJ1-2 | many | TRBV28
TGTGCCAGCAGCTTAATGGACAGATTATCCTACGAGCAGTACTTC | CASSLMDRLSYEQYF | . | TRBJ2-7 | few | TRBV5-4
TGTGCCAGCACTGACTTTGGGGATACGCAGTATTTT | CASTDFGDTQYF | . | TRBJ2-3 | many | TRBV28
TGCAGTGCTGGCGAAAGGACAGGGGGTTATTCACCCCTCCACTTT | CSAGERTGGYSPLHF | TRBD1 | TRBJ1-6 | many | TRBV20-1
TGTGCCAGCACCTCGCGACAGGGGAGAACCTACGAGCAGTACTTC | CASTSRQGRTYEQYF | TRBD1 | TRBJ2-7 | . | TRBV28
TGTGCCACCCCGGACGGCGAGCAAGAGACCCAGTACTTC | CATPDGEQETQYF | . | TRBJ2-5 | many | TRBV27
TGTGCCAGCAGCCAAGATGAGGGACCGGCAAACATTCAGTACTTC | CASSQDEGPANIQYF | . | TRBJ2-4 | few | TRBV3-1
TGTGCCAGCAGTTCTTGGACTAGCGGGAGTGAAGAGACCCAGTACTTC | CASSSWTSGSEETQYF | TRBD2 | TRBJ2-5 | many | TRBV12-3/TRBV12-4
TGTGCCAGTAGTATGAGGGGCTACAATGAGCAGTTCTTC | CASSMRGYNEQFF | . | TRBJ2-1 | many | TRBV19
TGTGCCAGTAGTAGAAAGGATGGTAATCAGCCCCAGCATTTT | CASSRKDGNQPQHF | . | TRBJ1-5 | . | TRBV19
TGCGCCAGAGTACCATCGAGAGCTCACGATCAAATTGGCTCCTACAATGAGCAGTTCTTC | CARVPSRAHDQIGSYNEQFF | . | TRBJ2-1 | few | TRBV4-1
TGCAGCGTTGAAGCTGGGGTTGGGGCTAGCGGGAACTACCGGGCCCACAATGAGCAGTTCTTC | CSVEAGVGASGNYRAHNEQFF | TRBD2 | TRBJ2-1 | many | TRBV29-1
TGTGCCAGCAGGGGGGCTTCGGGACAGCCCCCGGGTGAAGCTTTCTTT | CASRGASGQPPGEAFF | TRBD1 | TRBJ1-1 | few | TRBV6-1
TGCGCCAGCAGCCAAGTCGGTTGGCAGGGTCACAGCTACACCTTC | CASSQVGWQGHSYTF | . | TRBJ1-2 | . | TRBV4-1
TGTGCCACCAGCAGGGACAACTCTGGGGCCAACGTCCTGACTTTC | CATSRDNSGANVLTF | . | TRBJ2-6 | many | TRBV15
TGTGCCTGGACCAGGGATAACTATGGCTACACCTTC | CAWTRDNYGYTF | . | TRBJ1-2 | . | TRBV30
TGCAGCGTTGGTTCCCGGGACAACGACTATGGCTACACCTTC | CSVGSRDNDYGYTF | . | TRBJ1-2 | few | TRBV29-1
TGCGCCAGCAGCCAAGTTACAGGGACCACAGATACGCAGTATTTT | CASSQVTGTTDTQYF | . | TRBJ2-3 | few | TRBV4-1
TGTGCCAGCTCCGACAGGGTAGGGGGCACTGAAGCTTTCTTT | CASSDRVGGTEAFF | TRBD1 | TRBJ1-1 | many | TRBV2
TGCGCCAGCAGGACAGGCGGCCTGAACACTGAAGCTTTCTTT | CASRTGGLNTEAFF | . | TRBJ1-1 | few | TRBV5-1
TGTGCCACCAGCAGAGATCGGTCGGCGAACACCGGGGAGCTGTTTTTT | CATSRDRSANTGELFF | . | TRBJ2-2 | many | TRBV15
TGCAGTGCTAGAGCGATCCAGGGTAACATTCAGTACTTC | CSARAIQGNIQYF | . | TRBJ2-4 | . | TRBV20-1
TGTGCCAGCGGACTCGAGGGACTAGCCCCAACCCCGTTGATTGAGCAGTTCTTC | CASGLEGLAPTPLIEQFF | TRBD2 | TRBJ2-1 | many | TRBV2
TGTGCCAGTAGTAACAAGATTAATGTACCCCAGCATTTT | CASSNKINVPQHF | . | TRBJ1-5 | . | TRBV19
TGCAGTGCTAGACGGCAGGGGGTTTCTCAGCCCCAGCATTTT | CSARRQGVSQPQHF | TRBD1 | TRBJ1-5 | . | TRBV20-1
TGCAGTGCTAGTTTGCCCCCGACAGGGATCCCCAATGAGCAGTTCTTC | CSASLPPTGIPNEQFF | TRBD1 | TRBJ2-1 | many | TRBV20-1
TGCAGTGCTAGGCCGACTAGCGGGGGGCCCTACGAGCAGTACTTC | CSARPTSGGPYEQYF | TRBD2 | TRBJ2-7 | many | TRBV20-1
TGTGCCAGCAGCTTAGCTGGGGGGTCACCCCTCCACTTT | CASSLAGGSPLHF | . | TRBJ1-6 | many | TRBV11-3
TGTGCCAGCAGCCCCGGGAGCTCAGATACGCAGTATTTT | CASSPGSSDTQYF | . | TRBJ2-3 | few | TRBV4-2
TGCGCCAGCAGCCAAGAACACCCGAGCTCCTACAATGAGCAGTTCTTC | CASSQEHPSSYNEQFF | . | TRBJ2-1 | few | TRBV4-1
TGTGCCAGCAGTTCCCCGGGCCCTCGGCCAGATACGCAGTATTTT | CASSSPGPRPDTQYF | . | TRBJ2-3 | few | TRBV28
TGCGCCAGCAGCCAGGACAGGGGGCTGAACACTGAAGCTTTCTTT | CASSQDRGLNTEAFF | TRBD1 | TRBJ1-1 | many | TRBV4-1
TGCGCCAGCGGCGGAGGGGGGACGGTATTCGAGCAGTACTTC | CASGGGGTVFEQYF | . | TRBJ2-7 | many | TRBV5-1
TGTGCCAGCAGCGTAGAGGCAGGGTCGGGAAACGGGGCTTTCTTT | CASSVEAGSGNGAFF | . | TRBJ1-1 | many | TRBV9
TGTGCCAGCGCGCCCCGACAGGGGGGGGGTGAGCAGTTCTTC | CASAPRQGGGEQFF | TRBD1 | TRBJ2-1 | many | TRBV6-2/TRBV6-3
TGTGCCATCAGTGAGTCCGGGACAGGAAAAGAGACCCAGTACTTC | CAISESGTGKETQYF | TRBD1 | TRBJ2-5 | many | TRBV10-3
TGTGCCAGCAGTTTTAGGCAGCCGGGGACTGAAGCTTTCTTT | CASSFRQPGTEAFF | . | TRBJ1-1 | many | TRBV27
TGTGCCAGCAGCTTTATAGCCGGGAGCCAAGAGACCCAGTACTTC | CASSFIAGSQETQYF | . | TRBJ2-5 | few | TRBV13